Following are 29 T cell receptor beta chains from one sample sequenced in a study of early T cells in non-severe SARS-CoV-2 infection (dated by TCRdb to the early 2020s). Libraries were made using 5' RACE. TCRdb lists the instrument as NextSeq 500. TCRdb's own reprocessing of the public reads used fastp at Q25 and MiXCR and kept productive beta chains. Merged by CDR3 protein, the rows form single entries marked with the most common genes and DNA. The sample table holds over 85,000 distinct CDR3 sequences, of which 10% to 15% were seen once. The top ten clonotypes cover 3% to 4.5% of the sample. The source material was whole blood, sampled at baseline. The receptor set was obtained from an adult who was a healthcare worker with PCR-confirmed SARS-CoV-2 infection or an uninfected control (not recorded which).

V usage is TRBV7-8 and J usage is TRBJ1-1; 7 bases fit TRBD1. Germline assignment: CDR1 SGHVS and CDR2 FQNEAQ. V trimming: 5 bases; J trimming: 4 bases; junction bases outside the gene matches: 7. This CDR3 spans 14 amino acids. The CDR3 DNA sequence: TGTGCCAGCAGCCGCCGGGACAGTGGCACTGAAGCTTTCTTT. As protein: CASSRRDSGTEAFF.

This clonotype was detected only a few times. The chain joins TRBV9 to TRBJ2-2, with D possibly being TRBD2 (5 bases). Trimming pared 4 bases from V and 2 bases from J, leaving 15 bases between. This CDR3 has 16 residues. Germline assignment: CDR1 SGDLS and CDR2 YYNGEE. In nucleotides, the CDR3 is TGTGCCAGCAGCAAAAGACAAGGACTCAACACCGGGGAGCTGTTTTTT. As protein: CASSKRQGLNTGELFF.

V and J are TRBV20-1 and TRBJ1-1, with a tentative D call TRBD1 (5 bases). The CDR3 runs 14 residues. Germline CDR1 is DFQATT and CDR2 is SNEGSKA (reference sequence). The germline V and J ends were trimmed by 3 bases and 1 base, with 12 bases remaining between them. The CDR3 bases are TGCAGTGCTAGCAAAAGACAGAAGAACACTGAAGCTTTCTTT. Its protein product is CSASKRQKNTEAFF.

This clonotype was recorded a few times. This rearrangement joins TRBV6-6 to TRBJ1-1, with 9 bases identical to TRBD1. The CDR3 length is 14 residues. After removal of 6 bases from V and 4 bases from J, the junction contained 6 bases not matched to a gene. Per the germline V gene, CDR1 is MNHNY and CDR2 is SVGAGI (reference sequence). The CDR3, as DNA: TGTGCCAGCAGCTCACAGGGGGCGGCCACTGAAGCTTTCTTT. Protein: CASSSQGAATEAFF.

The V and J genes are TRBV28 and TRBJ2-7, with 13 nucleotides matching TRBD2. V lost 8 bases and J lost 4; bases outside the gene matches: 8. The CDR3 is 15 residues long. Germline assignment: CDR1 MDHEN and CDR2 SYDVKM. CDR3 residues: CASGPGLAGRYEQYF. The CDR3, as DNA: TGTGCCAGCGGACCGGGACTAGCGGGAAGATACGAGCAGTACTTC. The full variable domain, completed using reference TRBV28 and TRBJ2-7, is DVKVTQSSRYLVKRTGEKVFLECVQDMDHENMFWYRQDPGLGLRLIYFSYDVKMKEKGDIPEGYSVSREKKERFSLILESASTNQTSMYLCASGPGLAGRYEQYFGPGTRLTVT.

This clonotype was observed a handful of times. The CDR3 DNA sequence: TGTGCCAGCAGCGGGACGGGACTAGGGACAGATACGCAGTATTTT. Translated: CASSGTGLGTDTQYF. J is TRBJ2-3 and V is TRBV12-3 or TRBV12-4; 8 nucleotides agree with TRBD2. V lost 6 bases to trimming and J lost 3 bases; unmatched junction nucleotides: 8. The CDR3 has 15 amino acids.

In its sample, this clonotype was seen a few times. The rearrangement uses TRBV4-1 and TRBJ1-5; no definite D call. There are 15 residues in the CDR3. V was clipped by 0 bases and J by 3 bases, with 9 bases between them. CDR1 and CDR2 from the germline V gene are MGHRA and YSYEKL. The CDR3 region is CASSQDPGDNQPQHF. The CDR3 DNA reads TGCGCCAGCAGCCAAGATCCCGGGGACAATCAGCCCCAGCATTTT.

The rearrangement uses TRBV3-1 and TRBJ2-1; 9 nucleotides line up with TRBD1. The CDR3 length is 17 residues. J was trimmed by 7 bases and V by 4 bases; bases with no gene match: 14. From germline, CDR1 is LGHDT and CDR2 YNNKEL (reference sequence). DNA for the CDR3: TGTGCCAGCAGCCGGCGAGGACCGGACAGGGGAAGGAATGAGCAGTTCTTC. Translated, it gives CASSRRGPDRGRNEQFF.

CDR3 amino acids: CASSEGGPQETQYF. CDR3 DNA: TGTGCCAGCAGCGAAGGAGGGCCTCAAGAGACCCAGTACTTC. The rearrangement links TRBV7-8 to TRBJ2-5, with D perhaps TRBD2 (6 bases). Germline V gives CDR1 SGHVS, CDR2 FQNEAQ. V lost 5 bases and J 2 bases, leaving 12 bases between the germline ends. This CDR3 has 14 residues.

This chain connects TRBV20-1 to TRBJ2-1; the D gene could be TRBD1 or TRBD2 (5 bases each). The germline V gene has CDR1 DFQATT and CDR2 SNEGSKA (reference sequence). This CDR3 region has 13 residues. The V gene lost 6 bases and the J gene lost 6 bases, with 15 bases spanning the gap. The CDR3 sequence: CSAPFTGTNEQFF. Here the CDR3 DNA reads TGCAGTGCCCCGTTTACGGGGACCAATGAGCAGTTCTTC.

The chain joins TRBV3-1 to TRBJ2-7; 8 nucleotides agree with TRBD1. With 4 bases clipped from V and 2 bases from J, the junction kept 10 bases outside the gene matches. This CDR3 is built from 16 residues. The germline V gene has CDR1 LGHDT and CDR2 YNNKEL (reference sequence). The CDR3 coding sequence is TGTGCCAGCAGCCGCCGAGGGACAGGAATTGCCTACGAGCAGTACTTC. This encodes CASSRRGTGIAYEQYF.

The chain joins TRBV24-1 to TRBJ1-4; D might be TRBD1 (6 bases). V lost 7 bases and J lost 8, with 16 bases in between. This CDR3 has 14 residues. The germline V gene has CDR1 KGHDR and CDR2 SFDVKD. The chain's CDR3 is CATSSGQIGEKLFF. CDR3 DNA: TGTGCCACCAGCAGTGGACAGATCGGCGAAAAACTGTTTTTT.

The chain joins TRBV7-2 to TRBJ2-5; D is possibly TRBD1 (6 bases). Germline V gives CDR1 SGHTA, CDR2 FQGNSA. V was clipped by 2 bases and J by 5 bases, with 12 bases between them. The CDR3 is 14 amino acids. The CDR3 loop reads CASSLRHRVETQYF. The CDR3 bases are TGTGCCAGCAGCTTACGGCACAGGGTGGAGACCCAGTACTTC.

This chain links TRBV13 with TRBJ2-1; 7 nucleotides match TRBD1. The CDR3 has 16 amino acids. Germline CDR1 reads PRHDT; CDR2 reads FYEKMQ (reference sequence). Germline trimming cut 5 bases from V and 4 bases from J; bases unmatched to any gene: 11. The CDR3 reads CASSTEGGRGYNEQFF. Written as DNA, the CDR3 is TGTGCCAGCAGCACGGAAGGGGGCAGAGGATACAATGAGCAGTTCTTC.

This clonotype was seen only a few times. This sequence joins TRBV19 and TRBJ2-5, with D perhaps matching TRBD1 (5 bases). V was trimmed by 3 bases and J by 4 bases, leaving 6 bases between them. The CDR3 spans 12 residues. Germline assignment: CDR1 LNHDA and CDR2 SQIVND (reference sequence). As DNA, the CDR3 is TGTGCCAGTAGTATCACAGGAGAGACCCAGTACTTC. Translated: CASSITGETQYF.

This clonotype was seen many times. J is TRBJ2-7 and V is TRBV6-1, with 7 bases that match TRBD2. The CDR3 has 14 residues. With 6 bases clipped from V and 3 bases from J, the junction kept 8 bases outside the gene matches. Germline V gene data show CDR1 as MNHNS and CDR2 as SASEGT. CDR3 coding DNA: TGTGCCAGCAGGCCTGGTGGACTAGTCTACGAGCAGTACTTC. Protein product: CASRPGGLVYEQYF.

In its sample, this clonotype was seen a few times. The chain joins TRBV12-3 or TRBV12-4 to TRBJ2-5; unclear D gene. V was pared by 4 bases and J by 4 bases, with 16 bases between. There are 15 residues in the CDR3. The CDR3 DNA reads as TGTGCCAGCAGTTCCCCGTTCGGAGTCACAGAGACCCAGTACTTC. This gives the protein CASSSPFGVTETQYF.

This clonotype appeared a few times. The chain employs TRBV9 and TRBJ1-1, with D unresolved. V dropped 3 bases and J dropped 3 bases, with 15 bases sitting between them. Looked up from germline, CDR1 is SGDLS and CDR2 is YYNGEE. The CDR3 sequence is 15 residues long. DNA of the CDR3: TGTGCCAGCAGCGCCTCCCCAGACGGGTACACTGAAGCTTTCTTT. It translates to CASSASPDGYTEAFF.

The chain uses TRBV5-1 and TRBJ2-7; 10 bases map to TRBD2. In germline, CDR1 is SGHRS, CDR2 YFSETQ. The V segment lost 4 bases and the J segment 5 bases; nucleotides outside the gene matches: 9. The CDR3 has 15 amino acids. Here the CDR3 DNA reads TGCGCCAGCAGCCCGCAATCTAGCGGGAGTGACGAGCAGTACTTC. Amino acids: CASSPQSSGSDEQYF.

Comment on this clonotype: A read error may be the cause here, since a much bigger clone is one base away. CDR3 sequence (DNA): TGTGTCAGCAGCCAGGGACAGGGAATTACGTACGAGCAGTACTTC. Translating it yields CVSSQGQGITYEQYF. The rearrangement uses TRBV12-3 or TRBV12-4 and TRBJ2-7, with 9 bases identical to TRBD1. The length of the CDR3 is 15 residues.

This clonotype was counted a few times. A much bigger clone sits one base away, suggesting this may be a read error. V usage is TRBV7-2 and J usage is TRBJ2-3; D gene uncertain. V lost 0 bases and J 2 bases, leaving 3 bases between the germline ends. Germline-derived CDR1 and CDR2 are SGHTA and FQGNSA. CDR3 length: 13 residues. The CDR3 region has the DNA TGTGCCAGCAGCTTAGCGGACACAGATACGCAGTATTTT. Encoded protein: CASSLADTDTQYF.

This rearrangement joins TRBV7-3 to TRBJ2-5, with D possibly matching TRBD2 (6 bases). V gave up 6 bases and J gave up 4 bases, with 21 bases separating them. The CDR3 extends over 16 amino acids. Per germline, CDR1 SGHTA and CDR2 FQGTGA. The DNA for the CDR3 is TGTGCCAGCAGTCCTGGGACTCTCTTTGGACGAGAGACCCAGTACTTC. This gives the protein CASSPGTLFGRETQYF.

The chain carries TRBV7-3 and TRBJ2-2; no clear D gene. Between the trimmed V and J ends, which lost 5 bases and 0 bases, there was a span of 4 bases. The CDR3 has 13 amino acids. CDR1 SGHTA and CDR2 FQGTGA come from the germline V gene. The CDR3 DNA reads as TGTGCCAGCAGCCTGACGAACACCGGGGAGCTGTTTTTT. Translating gives CASSLTNTGELFF. Full variable domain (remainder filled in from reference TRBV7-3 and TRBJ2-2): GAGVSQTPSNKVTEKGKYVELRCDPISGHTALYWYRQSLGQGPEFLIYFQGTGAADDSGLPNDRFFAVRPEGSVSTLKIQRTERGDSAVYLCASSLTNTGELFFGEGSRLTVL.

The chain uses TRBV29-1 and TRBJ2-7; unclear D gene. The CDR3 covers 10 residues. V was shortened by 5 bases and J by 7 bases, with 9 bases between the two germline ends. Germline V gene lookup returns CDR1 SQVTM and CDR2 ANQGSEA. CDR3: CSVLQREQYF. CDR3 DNA sequence: TGCAGCGTTCTTCAGCGAGAGCAGTACTTC.

This clonotype was recorded a few times. This chain joins TRBV20-1 and TRBJ1-1, with D tentatively TRBD1 (6 bases). Germline CDR1 and CDR2: DFQATT and SNEGSKA (reference sequence). This CDR3 region has 14 residues. Deletions cut 0 bases from V and 1 base from J, with 9 bases between. The CDR3 DNA sequence: TGCAGTGCTAGAGAAATACAGGGGAACACTGAAGCTTTCTTT. It codes for CSAREIQGNTEAFF.

This clonotype came up a few times. The chain joins TRBV10-3 to TRBJ2-1, with TRBD2 matching 8 bases. Per germline, CDR1 ENHRY and CDR2 SYGVKD. V shed 8 bases and J 1 base; nucleotides not matched to a gene: 4. There are 14 residues in the CDR3. CDR3 sequence reads: CAISSGSSYNEQFF. CDR3 bases: TGTGCCATCTCGAGCGGGAGTTCCTACAATGAGCAGTTCTTC.

The chain uses TRBV5-1 and TRBJ2-5, with 14 bases that match TRBD2. The junction had 9 bases not matched to a gene; V was cut back by 9 bases and J by 5 bases. Looked up from germline, CDR1 is SGHRS and CDR2 is YFSETQ. This CDR3 spans 15 amino acids. CDR3 DNA: TGCGCCACCGGGACTAGCGGGAGTCGGGCGGAGACCCAGTACTTC. This codes for CATGTSGSRAETQYF.

V usage is TRBV27 and J usage is TRBJ1-4; D unresolved. This CDR3 comprises 17 residues. Per the germline V gene, CDR1 is MNHEY and CDR2 is SMNVEV (reference sequence). Trimming removed 3 bases from V and 0 bases from J, with 14 bases in between. CDR3 nucleotide sequence: TGTGCCAGCAGTTTCGACGGAAGGATTGCAACTAATGAAAAACTGTTTTTT. Translated: CASSFDGRIATNEKLFF.

This clonotype showed up just a few times. This chain connects TRBV29-1 to TRBJ2-3; maybe TRBD1 (6 bases). Per germline, CDR1 SQVTM and CDR2 ANQGSEA. The V end lost 8 bases, the J end lost 1 base, and 10 bases lay between the germline ends. The CDR3 length is 12 residues. The CDR3 DNA is TGCAGCCTCAAGGGGGGCACAGATACGCAGTATTTT. As protein: CSLKGGTDTQYF.